The 8 T cell receptor beta chains presented below share a single source sample, sequenced in a study of PD-L1 blockade in urothelial cancer. Profiling relied on immunoSEQ multiplex PCR, and the TCRdb table lists in-frame clones only, not all of them. The table lists tens of thousands of clones, over 75% of them singletons, with around 3.8% in the top ten. The sequenced sample was PBMCs, obtained around atezolizumab (anti-PD-L1) treatment. Receptor source: a man between 65 and 80 years old with urothelial cancer.

The chain combines TRBV7-2 with TRBJ2-7; D not resolved. This CDR3 has 12 amino acids. Per germline, CDR1 SGHTA and CDR2 FQGNSA. Trimming pared 6 bases from V and 1 base from J, leaving 7 bases between. CDR3 DNA sequence: TGTGCCAGCAGTCAGACTTCCTACGAGCAGTACTTC. Protein sequence: CASSQTSYEQYF.

The chain uses TRBV18 and TRBJ1-2; 11 positions agree with TRBD1. The CDR3 has 14 residues. V lost 3 bases and J lost 6; bases outside the gene matches: 3. From germline, CDR1 is KGHSH and CDR2 LQKENI. CDR3 DNA sequence: TGTGCCAGCTCACCGGGACAGGGGGTAAATGGCTACACCTTC. Amino acid sequence: CASSPGQGVNGYTF. Looking up the rest from reference TRBV18 and TRBJ1-2 gives the full variable domain: NAGVMQNPRHLVRRRGQEARLRCSPMKGHSHVYWYRQLPEEGLKFMVYLQKENIIDESGMPKERFSAEFPKEGPSILRIQQVVRGDSAAYFCASSPGQGVNGYTFGSGTRLTVV.

The genes are TRBV6-5 and TRBJ1-5; 7 bases map to TRBD1. After removal of 0 bases from V and 4 bases from J, the junction contained 6 bases not matched to a gene. CDR1 MNHEY and CDR2 SVGAGI come from the germline V gene. The CDR3 is 16 amino acids. Here the CDR3 reads CASSYSRDSINQPQHF. As DNA, the CDR3 is TGTGCCAGCAGTTACTCGAGGGACAGCATAAATCAGCCCCAGCATTTT.

The gene calls are TRBV12-5 and TRBJ1-1, with unresolved D. The CDR3 contains 14 residues. Germline V lookup: CDR1 LGHNT, CDR2 FRNRAP. V dropped 1 base and J dropped 1 base, with 7 bases sitting between them. Here the CDR3 DNA reads TGTGCTAGTGGTTTGGGCCTATCGAACACTGAAGCTTTCTTT. Its protein is CASGLGLSNTEAFF.

The V and J genes are TRBV10-3 and TRBJ2-2, with 12 bases lining up with TRBD1. V lost 2 bases to trimming and J lost 6 bases; unmatched junction nucleotides: 10. This CDR3 contains 18 residues. The germline V gene has CDR1 ENHRY and CDR2 SYGVKD. CDR3 loop: CAISERGTGGDSSGELFF. The DNA for the CDR3 is TGTGCCATCAGTGAGCGCGGGACAGGGGGCGACTCGTCCGGGGAGCTGTTTTTT.

This chain links TRBV28 with TRBJ2-7; D may be TRBD1 (6 bases). CDR1 and CDR2 (germline): MDHEN, SYDVKM. V was cut by 2 bases and J by 5 bases, with 7 bases left in between. The CDR3 runs 12 residues. CDR3 amino acids: CASSLRTDEQYF. The CDR3 region has the DNA TGTGCCAGCAGTTTAAGGACAGACGAGCAGTACTTC.

The V call is TRBV19, the J call TRBJ1-5, with 7 bases aligning to TRBD1. Germline V gives CDR1 LNHDA, CDR2 SQIVND (reference sequence). Germline trimming cut 5 bases from V and 1 base from J; bases unmatched to any gene: 8. This CDR3 comprises 16 residues. The CDR3 sequence is CASSGRTGVSNQPQHF. The CDR3 coding sequence is TGTGCCAGTAGTGGACGGACAGGCGTAAGCAATCAGCCCCAGCATTTT.

The chain joins TRBV6-1 to TRBJ1-2; TRBD1 might be the D (5 bases). This CDR3 is 15 amino acids long. Deletions cut 1 base from V and 0 bases from J, with 9 bases between. The germline gives CDR1 MNHNS, CDR2 SASEGT. CDR3 in amino acids: CASSEGWGTNYGYTF. CDR3 DNA sequence: TGTGCCAGCAGTGAAGGGTGGGGCACTAACTATGGCTACACCTTC.